Listed below are T cell receptor beta chains from one sample, sequenced in a study of T-cell memory formation after mild COVID-19. MiXCR, applied by TCRdb to the 5' RACE reads, yields one record per CDR3 protein. The sample has 250,000 to 300,000 distinct CDR3 sequences; under 20% are singletons. Source material: PBMCs or a T cell subset sorted from them (not recorded which). The receptors originated from a man between 18 and 35 years old who had mild COVID-19 (a few samples of this study predate the infection). Cell type and time point are not known. Both conserved end residues are part of each CDR3. D genes are given only for firm matches. Size values are once, few and many counts, or a class for expanded clones, and some rows have none.

>TRBJ1-2|few|TRBV15|TRBD1
CATSTSSGGYGYTF
TGTGCCACCAGCACTTCCTCAGGGGGCTATGGCTACACCTTC
>TRBJ2-3|few|TRBV6-5|-
CASRGTADTQYF
TGTGCCAGCAGGGGAACAGCAGATACGCAGTATTTT
>TRBJ2-1|-|TRBV4-3|TRBD1
CASSQDRVRGGDEQFF
TGCGCCAGCAGCCAAGATCGGGTCAGAGGGGGCGATGAGCAGTTCTTC
>TRBJ1-1|few|TRBV7-8|-
CASSSGPEAFF
TGTGCCAGCAGCTCCGGTCCTGAAGCTTTCTTT
>TRBJ2-3|-|TRBV4-1|-
CASSSFRGTDTQYF
TGCGCCAGCAGCTCTTTCCGAGGCACAGATACGCAGTATTTT
>TRBJ2-7|-|TRBV6-2/TRBV6-3|-
CASSFPGFYEQYF
TGTGCCAGCAGTTTTCCGGGTTTCTACGAGCAGTACTTC
>TRBJ2-3|-|TRBV7-2|TRBD2
CASSLGFSGVTDTQYF
TGTGCCAGCAGCTTAGGCTTTAGCGGGGTCACAGATACGCAGTATTTT
>TRBJ2-1|-|TRBV2|-
CASSEIGPAGAEQFF
TGTGCCAGCAGTGAAATTGGGCCAGCAGGGGCTGAGCAGTTCTTC
>TRBJ2-4|-|TRBV7-2|-
CASSLGGSGDIQYF
TGTGCCAGCAGCTTAGGAGGGTCGGGGGACATTCAGTACTTC
>TRBJ2-5|-|TRBV7-2|TRBD1
CASSWRTGRQETQYF
TGTGCCAGCAGCTGGCGGACAGGTCGTCAAGAGACCCAGTACTTC
>TRBJ2-2|-|TRBV5-1|-
CASSLDRDRELFF
TGCGCCAGCAGCTTGGACAGGGACAGGGAGCTGTTTTTT
>TRBJ1-1|-|TRBV4-1|TRBD1
CASRATGTGTEAFF
TGCGCCAGCAGAGCGACAGGGACGGGCACTGAAGCTTTCTTT
>TRBJ1-2|few|TRBV7-9|-
CASSFWGDGYTF
TGTGCCAGCAGCTTTTGGGGGGACGGCTACACCTTC
>TRBJ1-1|-|TRBV19|-
CASSIAGAGANTEAFF
TGTGCCAGTAGTATCGCCGGGGCGGGGGCCAACACTGAAGCTTTCTTT
>TRBJ2-5|many|TRBV7-2|-
CASSLGGRETQYF
TGTGCCAGCAGCCTGGGGGGAAGAGAGACCCAGTACTTC
>TRBJ1-3|-|TRBV12-3/TRBV12-4|-
CASSFWLTGNTIYF
TGTGCCAGCAGTTTTTGGCTGACTGGAAACACCATATATTTT
>TRBJ2-5|few|TRBV12-3/TRBV12-4|-
CASRIGETQYF
TGTGCCAGCAGAATAGGAGAGACCCAGTACTTC
>TRBJ2-1|few|TRBV24-1|-
CATSDPGQESYNEQFF
TGTGCCACCAGTGACCCCGGGCAGGAGAGTTACAATGAGCAGTTCTTC
>TRBJ2-1|few|TRBV7-3|-
CASSLGGGSEEQFF
TGTGCCAGCAGCTTAGGAGGAGGGAGTGAGGAGCAGTTCTTC
>TRBJ2-2|-|TRBV4-1|TRBD1
CASSQAYLGQGFGLFF
TGCGCCAGCAGCCAAGCGTATCTGGGACAGGGATTTGGGCTGTTTTTT
>TRBJ2-1|many|TRBV6-2/TRBV6-3|-
CTGVNEQFF
TGCACCGGGGTCAATGAGCAGTTCTTC
>TRBJ2-5|-|TRBV20-1|-
CSARAGPQETQYF
TGCAGTGCTAGAGCCGGGCCTCAAGAGACCCAGTACTTC
>TRBJ1-6|-|TRBV7-9|TRBD1
CASSPPPGQGNSPLHF
TGTGCCAGCAGTCCCCCTCCGGGACAGGGGAATTCACCCCTCCACTTT
>TRBJ2-1|-|TRBV7-2|-
CASSLLGTNEQFF
TGTGCCAGCAGCTTATTGGGAACCAATGAGCAGTTCTTC
>TRBJ1-1|-|TRBV7-7|TRBD1
CASSTSTGTEAFF
TGTGCCAGCAGCACCTCGACAGGGACCGAAGCTTTCTTT
>TRBJ2-1|many|TRBV5-5|-
CASSLDLGLRWLEQFF
TGTGCCAGCAGCTTAGATTTGGGACTGCGATGGTTGGAGCAGTTCTTC
>TRBJ2-5|many|TRBV28|-
CASSLSSAETQYF
TGTGCCAGCAGTTTGTCTAGCGCTGAGACCCAGTACTTC
>TRBJ1-1|many|TRBV7-9|TRBD1
CASSLGQGTNTEAFF
TGTGCCAGCAGCCTGGGACAGGGAACGAACACTGAAGCTTTCTTT
>TRBJ1-1|many|TRBV5-1|-
CASSKGAGNTEAFF
TGCGCCAGCAGCAAAGGCGCCGGAAACACTGAAGCTTTCTTT
>TRBJ1-1|-|TRBV5-1|TRBD1
CASRRDSMNTEAFF
TGCGCCAGCAGACGGGACAGCATGAACACTGAAGCTTTCTTT
>TRBJ1-3|-|TRBV5-6|-
CASRPRSSGNTIYF
TGTGCCAGCAGGCCCAGAAGCTCTGGAAACACCATATATTTT
>TRBJ1-3|few|TRBV3-1|-
CASSQASSGNTIYF
TGTGCCAGCAGCCAAGCCTCCTCTGGAAACACCATATATTTT
>TRBJ2-1|-|TRBV7-8|TRBD2
CASSLGLATMRQFF
TGTGCCAGCAGCTTAGGACTAGCGACAATGAGGCAGTTCTTC
>TRBJ1-4|-|TRBV18|-
CASSVLGDKYEKLFF
TGTGCCAGCTCAGTACTAGGGGACAAATATGAAAAACTGTTTTTT
>TRBJ2-2|many|TRBV7-9|-
CASSPPRGGPGGELFF
TGTGCCAGCAGCCCCCCTAGGGGGGGGCCGGGCGGGGAGCTGTTTTTT
>TRBJ1-1|few|TRBV20-1|TRBD1
CSARVRQGTGTEAFF
TGCAGTGCTAGAGTTAGACAGGGGACGGGCACTGAAGCTTTCTTT
>TRBJ2-1|-|TRBV24-1|TRBD1
CATSDLKQGAVDEQFF
TGTGCCACCAGTGATTTGAAGCAGGGGGCAGTCGATGAGCAGTTCTTC
>TRBJ1-5|few|TRBV4-2|-
CASSQRGQGGQPQHF
TGTGCCAGCAGCCAACGGGGACAAGGGGGGCAGCCCCAGCATTTT
>TRBJ1-2|-|TRBV4-1|-
CASSPPGLNYGYTF
TGCGCCAGCAGCCCCCCGGGTCTTAACTATGGCTACACCTTC
>TRBJ1-2|-|TRBV12-3/TRBV12-4|-
CASSVTGSGGYTF
TGTGCCAGCAGTGTGACAGGTTCGGGCGGCTACACCTTC
>TRBJ2-5|many|TRBV20-1|-
CSASEGLMTQYF
TGCAGTGCGTCCGAGGGGCTAATGACCCAGTACTTC
>TRBJ2-1|-|TRBV5-1|-
CASSPGLGVTYNEQFF
TGCGCCAGCAGCCCCGGCCTGGGGGTCACCTACAATGAGCAGTTCTTC
>TRBJ2-7|few|TRBV6-2/TRBV6-3|TRBD2
CASSPLAGRSSYEQYF
TGTGCCAGCAGTCCCCTAGCGGGGCGGAGCTCCTACGAGCAGTACTTC
>TRBJ2-5|many|TRBV7-9|TRBD2
CASSLGTSGQETQYF
TGTGCCAGCAGCTTAGGGACTAGCGGCCAAGAGACCCAGTACTTC
>TRBJ2-5|-|TRBV20-1|TRBD2
CSAREGTSGLGTQYF
TGCAGTGCTAGAGAGGGGACTAGCGGCCTCGGGACCCAGTACTTC
>TRBJ1-6|-|TRBV7-2|-
CASSRGGLYSPLHF
TGTGCCAGCAGCCGGGGGGGGCTATATTCACCCCTCCACTTT
>TRBJ1-2|-|TRBV7-9|-
CASSPHRSGYTF
TGTGCCAGCAGCCCCCACAGGAGTGGCTACACCTTC